This record covers a single T cell receptor (beta chain). Its antigen is as yet unknown. The data are from a study of T and B cells in COVID-19 patients. General observations from the study: Few blood samples existed from mildly ill patients during symptoms or early in severe cases.

From blood, roughly 220-550 ng of genomic DNA served as TRB template. Germline CDR1 reads SGHTA; CDR2 reads FQGNSA. The CDR3 runs 14 residues. V lost 8 bases, J lost 8 bases, and 11 bases stayed unmatched. TRB rearrangements were amplified by multiplex PCR with BIOMED2 TRB-A/B primers. TCRdb re-called the multiplex PCR reads through MiXCR, storing one row per CDR3 protein. The sample includes 5,000 to 6,000 distinct CDR3 sequences, 25% to 30% of them seen just once. The receptor comes from a human donor with active COVID-19. The rearrangement joins TRBV7-2 to TRBJ2-1; 8 bases are a match to TRBD1. Sequences were obtained from blood. CDR3 in amino acids: CASSPGQANHEQFF. CDR3 nucleotide sequence: TGTGCCAGCTCTCCGGGACAGGCTAACCATGAGCAGTTCTTC.